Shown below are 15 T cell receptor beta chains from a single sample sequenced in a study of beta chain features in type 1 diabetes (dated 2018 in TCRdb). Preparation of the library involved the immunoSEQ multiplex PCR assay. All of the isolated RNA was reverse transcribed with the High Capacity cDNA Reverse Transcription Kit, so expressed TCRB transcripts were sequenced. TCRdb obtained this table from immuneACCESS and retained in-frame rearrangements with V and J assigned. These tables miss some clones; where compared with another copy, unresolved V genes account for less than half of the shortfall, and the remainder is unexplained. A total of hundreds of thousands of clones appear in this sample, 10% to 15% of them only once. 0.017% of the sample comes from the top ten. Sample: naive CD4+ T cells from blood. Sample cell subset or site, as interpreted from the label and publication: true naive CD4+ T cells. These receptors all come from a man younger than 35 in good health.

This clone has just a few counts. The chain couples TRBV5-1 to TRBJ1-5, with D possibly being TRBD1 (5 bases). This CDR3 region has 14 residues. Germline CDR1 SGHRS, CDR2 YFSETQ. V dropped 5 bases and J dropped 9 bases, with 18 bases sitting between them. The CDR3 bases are TGCGCCAGCAGAGCGCAGGGCGGGGGGGGGCCCCAGCATTTT. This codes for CASRAQGGGGPQHF.

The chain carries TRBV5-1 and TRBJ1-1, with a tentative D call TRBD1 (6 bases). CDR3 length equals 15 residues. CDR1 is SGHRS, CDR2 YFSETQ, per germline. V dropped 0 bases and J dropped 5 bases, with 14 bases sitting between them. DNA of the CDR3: TGCGCCAGCAGCTTGGCCGGGGGGCTCGGGACTGAAGCTTTCTTT. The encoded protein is CASSLAGGLGTEAFF.

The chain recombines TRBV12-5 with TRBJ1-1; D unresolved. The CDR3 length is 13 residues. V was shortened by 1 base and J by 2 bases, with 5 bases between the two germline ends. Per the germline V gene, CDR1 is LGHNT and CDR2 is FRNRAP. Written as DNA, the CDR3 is TGTGCTAGTGGTTTGGGAGGAAACACTGAAGCTTTCTTT. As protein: CASGLGGNTEAFF.

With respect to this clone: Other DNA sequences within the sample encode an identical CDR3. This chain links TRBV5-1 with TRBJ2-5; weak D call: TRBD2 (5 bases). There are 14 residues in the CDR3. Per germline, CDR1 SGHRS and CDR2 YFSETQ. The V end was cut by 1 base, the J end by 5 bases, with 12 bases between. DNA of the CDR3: TGCGCCAGCAGCTTGACGTCCGGGGAGGAGACCCAGTACTTC. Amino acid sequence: CASSLTSGEETQYF.

This chain's CDR3 is CATRTGNSPLHF. The CDR3 nucleotides read TGCGCCACTCGGACAGGGAATTCACCCCTCCACTTT. The chain has TRBV5-1 and TRBJ1-6; TRBD1 agrees at 8 bases. Germline values: CDR1 SGHRS, CDR2 YFSETQ. The length of the CDR3 is 12 residues. The ends lost 9 bases at V and 7 bases at J; junction bases unmatched: 3. Full variable domain (remainder filled in from reference TRBV5-1 and TRBJ1-6): KAGVTQTPRYLIKTRGQQVTLSCSPISGHRSVSWYQQTPGQGLQFLFEYFSETQRNKGNFPGRFSGRQFSNSRSEMNVSTLELGDSALYLCATRTGNSPLHFGNGTRLTVT.

The CDR3 DNA follows: TGTGCCAGCACCGCCGGACAGGGTCCGACTGAAGCTTTCTTT. This translates into CASTAGQGPTEAFF. The chain joins TRBV28 to TRBJ1-1, with TRBD1 identical over 8 bases. This CDR3 has 14 residues. V trimming: 7 bases; J trimming: 5 bases; junction bases outside the gene matches: 9. The germline V gene has CDR1 MDHEN and CDR2 SYDVKM.

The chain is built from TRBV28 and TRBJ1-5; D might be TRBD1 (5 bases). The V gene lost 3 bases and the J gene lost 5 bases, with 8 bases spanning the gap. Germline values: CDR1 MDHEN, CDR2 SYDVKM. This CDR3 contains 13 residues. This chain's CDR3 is CASSLTVYQPQHF. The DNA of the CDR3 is TGTGCCAGCAGTTTGACAGTTTATCAGCCCCAGCATTTT.

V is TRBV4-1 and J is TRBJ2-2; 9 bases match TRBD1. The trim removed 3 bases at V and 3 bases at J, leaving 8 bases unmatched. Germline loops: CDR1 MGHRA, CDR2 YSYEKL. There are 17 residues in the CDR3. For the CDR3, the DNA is TGCGCCAGCAGCCAGCCGACAGGGGGAAGAGACACCGGGGAGCTGTTTTTT. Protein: CASSQPTGGRDTGELFF.

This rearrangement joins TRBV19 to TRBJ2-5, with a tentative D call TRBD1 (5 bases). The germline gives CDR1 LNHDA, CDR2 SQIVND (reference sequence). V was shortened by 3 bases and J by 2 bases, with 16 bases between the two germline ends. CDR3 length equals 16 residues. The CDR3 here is CASSMSPDTLQETQYF. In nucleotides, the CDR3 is TGTGCCAGTAGTATGAGTCCGGACACCCTACAAGAGACCCAGTACTTC.

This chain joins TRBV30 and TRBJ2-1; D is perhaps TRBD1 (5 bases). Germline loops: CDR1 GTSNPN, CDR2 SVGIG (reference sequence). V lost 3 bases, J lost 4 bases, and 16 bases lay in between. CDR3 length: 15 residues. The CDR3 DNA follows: TGTGCCTGGAGAAGGGGAATTTGGTCGTACAATGAGCAGTTCTTC. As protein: CAWRRGIWSYNEQFF.

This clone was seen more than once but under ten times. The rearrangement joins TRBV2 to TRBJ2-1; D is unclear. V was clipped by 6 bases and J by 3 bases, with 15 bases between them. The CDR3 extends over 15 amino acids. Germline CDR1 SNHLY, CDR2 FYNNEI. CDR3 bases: TGTGCCAGCAGCCCCCTCGTCGACTTCTACAATGAGCAGTTCTTC. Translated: CASSPLVDFYNEQFF.

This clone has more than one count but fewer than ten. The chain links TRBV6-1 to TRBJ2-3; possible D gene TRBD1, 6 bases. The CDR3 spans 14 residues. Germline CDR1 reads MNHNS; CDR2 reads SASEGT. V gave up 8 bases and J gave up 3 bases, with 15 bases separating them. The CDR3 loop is CASGQTFFTDTQYF. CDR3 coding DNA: TGTGCCAGCGGACAGACCTTCTTTACAGATACGCAGTATTTT.

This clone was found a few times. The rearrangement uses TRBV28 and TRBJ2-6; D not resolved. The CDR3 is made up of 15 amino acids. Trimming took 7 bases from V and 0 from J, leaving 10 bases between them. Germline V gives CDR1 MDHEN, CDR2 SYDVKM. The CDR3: CASTLPGSGANVLTF. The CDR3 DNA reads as TGTGCCAGCACACTTCCGGGCTCTGGGGCCAACGTCCTGACTTTC. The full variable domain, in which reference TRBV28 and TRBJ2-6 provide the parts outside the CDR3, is DVKVTQSSRYLVKRTGEKVFLECVQDMDHENMFWYRQDPGLGLRLIYFSYDVKMKEKGDIPEGYSVSREKKERFSLILESASTNQTSMYLCASTLPGSGANVLTFGAGSRLTVL.

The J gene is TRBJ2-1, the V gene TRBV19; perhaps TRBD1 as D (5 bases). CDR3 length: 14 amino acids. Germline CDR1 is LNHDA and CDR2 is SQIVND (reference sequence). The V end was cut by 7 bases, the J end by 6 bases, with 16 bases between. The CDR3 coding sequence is TGTGCCAGTAAGAGGCAGGGATCTGTCAATGAGCAGTTCTTC. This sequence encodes CASKRQGSVNEQFF.

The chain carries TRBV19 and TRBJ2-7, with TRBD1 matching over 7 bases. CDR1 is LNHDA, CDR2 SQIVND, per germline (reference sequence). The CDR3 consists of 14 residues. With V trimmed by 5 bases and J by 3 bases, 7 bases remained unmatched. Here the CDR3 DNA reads TGTGCCAGTAGTCGCAGGGGGTCGGACTACGAGCAGTACTTC. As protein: CASSRRGSDYEQYF.